The rows below give T cell receptor beta chains drawn from one sample of a study of OX40 agonist ivuxolimab in advanced cancers. The repertoire was sequenced with immunoSEQ multiplex PCR; TCRdb's copy has only in-frame clones and lacks some. The sample carries under 80,000 clones, about nine tenths recorded once. Here the sequenced sample was CD4+ or CD8+ T cells sorted from blood, taken in a trial of the OX40 agonist ivuxolimab. The origin of the receptors is an adult with an advanced solid tumor such as melanoma, head and neck, liver or kidney cancer. Both conserved end residues are part of each CDR3. The order of the fields is D gene, clone size, J gene, V gene, CDR3 length, CDR3 DNA, CDR3 protein. D genes are given only for firm matches. Size tells how often a clone was seen (once, few, many) or the class of an expanded clone, and some rows leave it out.

D gene: TRBD1; clone size: -; J gene: TRBJ1-3; V gene: TRBV19; CDR3 length: 14; CDR3 DNA: TGTGCCAGCGGACAGGGGATGCGTGGAAACACCATATATTTT; CDR3 protein: CASGQGMRGNTIYF
D gene: -; clone size: -; J gene: TRBJ1-1; V gene: TRBV19; CDR3 length: 15; CDR3 DNA: TGTGCCAGTAGTATTCAGGCGGACGTTGGGACTGAAGCTTTCTTT; CDR3 protein: CASSIQADVGTEAFF
D gene: TRBD1; clone size: few; J gene: TRBJ1-5; V gene: TRBV2; CDR3 length: 14; CDR3 DNA: TGTGCCAGCAGTCGGACAGGGGGCTATCAGCCCCAGCATTTT; CDR3 protein: CASSRTGGYQPQHF
D gene: TRBD2; clone size: -; J gene: TRBJ2-7; V gene: TRBV4-2; CDR3 length: 18; CDR3 DNA: TGTGCCAGCAGCCAAGACCTGGGGACTAGCGGGTTGACCTACGAGCAGTACTTC; CDR3 protein: CASSQDLGTSGLTYEQYF
D gene: TRBD1; clone size: -; J gene: TRBJ1-1; V gene: TRBV28; CDR3 length: 16; CDR3 DNA: TGTGCCAGCAGTTTAGCGACAGGGTTGACGTACACTGAAGCTTTCTTT; CDR3 protein: CASSLATGLTYTEAFF
D gene: TRBD1; clone size: -; J gene: TRBJ1-6; V gene: TRBV29-1; CDR3 length: 14; CDR3 DNA: TGCAGCGTTGTCTCGGACAGGGGTAACTCACCCCTCCACTTT; CDR3 protein: CSVVSDRGNSPLHF
D gene: -; clone size: -; J gene: TRBJ2-7; V gene: TRBV27; CDR3 length: 13; CDR3 DNA: TGTGCCAGCAGTTTAAAGGTGACCTACGAGCAGTACTTC; CDR3 protein: CASSLKVTYEQYF
D gene: TRBD2; clone size: -; J gene: TRBJ2-1; V gene: TRBV27; CDR3 length: 15; CDR3 DNA: TGTGCCAGCACCGGGGGACTAGCGGTCGGCGGTGAGCAGTTCTTC; CDR3 protein: CASTGGLAVGGEQFF
D gene: -; clone size: few; J gene: TRBJ1-1; V gene: TRBV5-4; CDR3 length: 14; CDR3 DNA: TGTGCCAGCAGCTTGGGCTTCACCTCCACTGAAGCTTTCTTT; CDR3 protein: CASSLGFTSTEAFF
D gene: TRBD2; clone size: -; J gene: TRBJ2-2; V gene: TRBV9; CDR3 length: 17; CDR3 DNA: TGTGCCAGCAGCGAAAAGCCCGGACTAGCTCTCGCCGGGGAGCTGTTTTTT; CDR3 protein: CASSEKPGLALAGELFF
D gene: TRBD1; clone size: -; J gene: TRBJ1-2; V gene: TRBV5-1; CDR3 length: 14; CDR3 DNA: TGCGCCAGCAGCTTGCTACAGGGGGGCAATGGCTACACCTTC; CDR3 protein: CASSLLQGGNGYTF
D gene: -; clone size: -; J gene: TRBJ2-1; V gene: TRBV10-1; CDR3 length: 12; CDR3 DNA: TGCGCCAGCAGGGACGGAGGCAATGAGCAGTTCTTC; CDR3 protein: CASRDGGNEQFF
D gene: TRBD2; clone size: few; J gene: TRBJ2-1; V gene: TRBV29-1; CDR3 length: 12; CDR3 DNA: TGCAGCGTAGTTCGGGAGGTCAATGAGCAGTTCTTC; CDR3 protein: CSVVREVNEQFF
D gene: TRBD1; clone size: -; J gene: TRBJ1-1; V gene: TRBV19; CDR3 length: 15; CDR3 DNA: TGTGCCAGTAGTATAGGACAGGGAAGAGGCACTGAAGCTTTCTTT; CDR3 protein: CASSIGQGRGTEAFF
D gene: -; clone size: -; J gene: TRBJ2-1; V gene: TRBV7-2; CDR3 length: 13; CDR3 DNA: TGTGCCAGCAGCTCCAGGGGTACCAATGAGCAGTTCTTC; CDR3 protein: CASSSRGTNEQFF
D gene: -; clone size: -; J gene: TRBJ2-5; V gene: TRBV19; CDR3 length: 15; CDR3 DNA: TGTGCCAGTAGTATAGGGGGAATGCGGGAAGAGACCCAGTACTTC; CDR3 protein: CASSIGGMREETQYF
D gene: -; clone size: -; J gene: TRBJ2-1; V gene: TRBV4-1; CDR3 length: 10; CDR3 DNA: TGCGCCAGAACGGGGGCTGAGCAGTTCTTC; CDR3 protein: CARTGAEQFF
D gene: TRBD1; clone size: -; J gene: TRBJ1-4; V gene: TRBV5-4; CDR3 length: 14; CDR3 DNA: TGTGCCAGCAGCCCCGGGACAGGGAATGAAAAACTGTTTTTT; CDR3 protein: CASSPGTGNEKLFF
D gene: TRBD1; clone size: -; J gene: TRBJ1-3; V gene: TRBV10-3; CDR3 length: 15; CDR3 DNA: TGTGCCATCAGTGATACAGGGGGGTCCGGAAACACCATATATTTT; CDR3 protein: CAISDTGGSGNTIYF
D gene: TRBD1; clone size: few; J gene: TRBJ2-7; V gene: TRBV19; CDR3 length: 15; CDR3 DNA: TGTGCCAGTAGCTCAGGGGACAGGGGGACCTACGAGCAGTACTTC; CDR3 protein: CASSSGDRGTYEQYF
D gene: -; clone size: -; J gene: TRBJ1-4; V gene: TRBV19; CDR3 length: 15; CDR3 DNA: TGTGCCAGTAGTTATGGGTCGAAACCTAATGAAAAACTGTTTTTT; CDR3 protein: CASSYGSKPNEKLFF
D gene: -; clone size: -; J gene: TRBJ2-1; V gene: TRBV20-1; CDR3 length: 10; CDR3 DNA: TGCAGTGCTGTTTTTTTTGAGCAGTTCTTC; CDR3 protein: CSAVFFEQFF
D gene: -; clone size: few; J gene: TRBJ2-7; V gene: TRBV25-1; CDR3 length: 13; CDR3 DNA: TGTGCCAGCAGGATTCCGGACAGCTACGAGCAGTACTTC; CDR3 protein: CASRIPDSYEQYF
D gene: TRBD2; clone size: -; J gene: TRBJ2-3; V gene: TRBV10-3; CDR3 length: 17; CDR3 DNA: TGTGCCATCAGCACACTAGCGGGGGGGAGGGGCACAGATACGCAGTATTTT; CDR3 protein: CAISTLAGGRGTDTQYF
D gene: -; clone size: -; J gene: TRBJ2-1; V gene: TRBV13; CDR3 length: 14; CDR3 DNA: TGTGCCAGCAGCTTAGCCGGGAGCCCCCATGAGCAGTTCTTC; CDR3 protein: CASSLAGSPHEQFF
D gene: TRBD1; clone size: once; J gene: TRBJ2-5; V gene: TRBV19; CDR3 length: 14; CDR3 DNA: TGTGCCAGTAGTACGGGACAGGGAAAAGAGACCCAGTACTTC; CDR3 protein: CASSTGQGKETQYF
D gene: -; clone size: -; J gene: TRBJ1-1; V gene: TRBV5-8; CDR3 length: 15; CDR3 DNA: TGTGCCAGCAGCTTGAATGGCAGGCAGGGCACTGAAGCTTTCTTT; CDR3 protein: CASSLNGRQGTEAFF
D gene: -; clone size: -; J gene: TRBJ2-3; V gene: TRBV11-2; CDR3 length: 12; CDR3 DNA: TGTGCCAGCAGCCTGGAATTTGGTACGCAGTATTTT; CDR3 protein: CASSLEFGTQYF
D gene: TRBD2; clone size: -; J gene: TRBJ2-5; V gene: TRBV15; CDR3 length: 12; CDR3 DNA: TGTGCCACCAGCCGGGGGGAAGAGACCCAGTACTTC; CDR3 protein: CATSRGEETQYF
D gene: -; clone size: -; J gene: TRBJ2-1; V gene: TRBV5-8; CDR3 length: 15; CDR3 DNA: TGTGCCAGCAGCTCTTATGGGGGTTCCTACAATGAGCAGTTCTTC; CDR3 protein: CASSSYGGSYNEQFF
D gene: TRBD2; clone size: once; J gene: TRBJ2-7; V gene: TRBV7-6; CDR3 length: 14; CDR3 DNA: TGTGCCAGCAGCAAACCCGGGACTAGCTTCGAGCAGTACTTC; CDR3 protein: CASSKPGTSFEQYF
D gene: TRBD1; clone size: -; J gene: TRBJ2-5; V gene: TRBV7-8; CDR3 length: 15; CDR3 DNA: TGTGCCAGCAGCGTACAGGGGGCCTTCCAAGAGACCCAGTACTTC; CDR3 protein: CASSVQGAFQETQYF
D gene: TRBD1; clone size: -; J gene: TRBJ1-5; V gene: TRBV5-6; CDR3 length: 15; CDR3 DNA: TGTGCCAGCAACGGGACAGGGGAAAGCAATCAGCCCCAGCATTTT; CDR3 protein: CASNGTGESNQPQHF
D gene: -; clone size: few; J gene: TRBJ1-3; V gene: TRBV6-5; CDR3 length: 14; CDR3 DNA: TGTGCCAGCGGAACAGGGTTCTCTGGAAACACCATATATTTT; CDR3 protein: CASGTGFSGNTIYF
D gene: -; clone size: -; J gene: TRBJ2-5; V gene: TRBV5-1; CDR3 length: 14; CDR3 DNA: TGCGCCAGCAGCTTGGAGGGGTTCGGGGAGACCCAGTACTTC; CDR3 protein: CASSLEGFGETQYF
D gene: -; clone size: -; J gene: TRBJ1-2; V gene: TRBV6-5; CDR3 length: 14; CDR3 DNA: TGTGCCAGCAGTTTGGGGAGAGGAAACTATGGCTACACCTTC; CDR3 protein: CASSLGRGNYGYTF
D gene: -; clone size: -; J gene: TRBJ1-5; V gene: TRBV11-3; CDR3 length: 13; CDR3 DNA: TGTGCCAGCAGCGCCCTAAACGCCAGGGCGATGCATTTT; CDR3 protein: CASSALNARAMHF
D gene: -; clone size: few; J gene: TRBJ1-2; V gene: TRBV30; CDR3 length: 13; CDR3 DNA: TGTGCCTGGAGCCCCGCAGGAATTGATGGCTACACCTTC; CDR3 protein: CAWSPAGIDGYTF
D gene: -; clone size: -; J gene: TRBJ2-1; V gene: TRBV15; CDR3 length: 16; CDR3 DNA: TGTGCCACCAGCAGAACCACAGGGTCCTCCTACAATGAGCAGTTCTTC; CDR3 protein: CATSRTTGSSYNEQFF
D gene: TRBD1; clone size: -; J gene: TRBJ2-7; V gene: TRBV5-1; CDR3 length: 15; CDR3 DNA: TGCGCCAGCAAAAGGACCGGGACAGGGGAGGGCGAGCAGTACTTC; CDR3 protein: CASKRTGTGEGEQYF
D gene: -; clone size: -; J gene: TRBJ1-4; V gene: TRBV18; CDR3 length: 16; CDR3 DNA: TGTGCCAGCTCACCACGTCAAGGGGATACTAATGAAAAACTGTTTTTT; CDR3 protein: CASSPRQGDTNEKLFF
D gene: -; clone size: -; J gene: TRBJ2-3; V gene: TRBV6-5; CDR3 length: 16; CDR3 DNA: TGTGCCAGCAGTTACACCGGGACCATAGCGTCGGATACGCAGTATTTT; CDR3 protein: CASSYTGTIASDTQYF
D gene: TRBD2; clone size: -; J gene: TRBJ2-1; V gene: TRBV7-9; CDR3 length: 13; CDR3 DNA: TGTGCCAGCAGCACGAGGGGAGGGGATGAGCAGTTCTTC; CDR3 protein: CASSTRGGDEQFF
D gene: -; clone size: few; J gene: TRBJ2-5; V gene: TRBV10-3; CDR3 length: 16; CDR3 DNA: TGTGCCATCAGTGAGTCAAAAACAGGGCAGCAAGAGACCCAGTACTTC; CDR3 protein: CAISESKTGQQETQYF
D gene: -; clone size: -; J gene: TRBJ1-3; V gene: TRBV7-6; CDR3 length: 13; CDR3 DNA: TGTGCCAGCAGTTCCCTCGGTGGAAACACCATATATTTT; CDR3 protein: CASSSLGGNTIYF
D gene: -; clone size: -; J gene: TRBJ1-3; V gene: TRBV27; CDR3 length: 13; CDR3 DNA: TGTGCCAGCAGTACGACCAGGGGAAACACCATATATTTT; CDR3 protein: CASSTTRGNTIYF
D gene: -; clone size: -; J gene: TRBJ2-7; V gene: TRBV29-1; CDR3 length: 12; CDR3 DNA: TGCAGCGTTTCTTCGGACCAGTACGAGCAGTACTTC; CDR3 protein: CSVSSDQYEQYF
D gene: TRBD1; clone size: few; J gene: TRBJ1-3; V gene: TRBV6-5; CDR3 length: 15; CDR3 DNA: TGTGCCAGCAGTTGGACAGGGAGAAGCGGAAACACCATATATTTT; CDR3 protein: CASSWTGRSGNTIYF
D gene: -; clone size: -; J gene: TRBJ2-7; V gene: TRBV5-1; CDR3 length: 14; CDR3 DNA: TGCGCCAGCAGTCGAGGGACTGGCTTAGGAGAGCAGTACTTC; CDR3 protein: CASSRGTGLGEQYF
D gene: -; clone size: -; J gene: TRBJ1-1; V gene: TRBV2; CDR3 length: 16; CDR3 DNA: TGTGCCAGCAGTGATAGGTGGGGGCGGACGAACACTGAAGCTTTCTTT; CDR3 protein: CASSDRWGRTNTEAFF
D gene: -; clone size: -; J gene: TRBJ2-1; V gene: TRBV5-1; CDR3 length: 14; CDR3 DNA: TGCGCCAGCAGCTTGGGCGGGCCAGGCGATGAGCAGTTCTTC; CDR3 protein: CASSLGGPGDEQFF
D gene: -; clone size: -; J gene: TRBJ1-6; V gene: TRBV25-1; CDR3 length: 12; CDR3 DNA: TGTGCCAGCAGTGGCAATAATTCACCCCTCCACTTT; CDR3 protein: CASSGNNSPLHF
D gene: -; clone size: -; J gene: TRBJ2-7; V gene: TRBV7-9; CDR3 length: 11; CDR3 DNA: TGTGCCAGCAGCCGCCGGGGCGAGCAGTACTTC; CDR3 protein: CASSRRGEQYF
D gene: TRBD2; clone size: -; J gene: TRBJ2-7; V gene: TRBV28; CDR3 length: 13; CDR3 DNA: TGTGCCACCGGGGGGTCGAGCGCCTACGAGCAGTACTTC; CDR3 protein: CATGGSSAYEQYF
D gene: -; clone size: -; J gene: TRBJ2-7; V gene: TRBV13; CDR3 length: 16; CDR3 DNA: TGTGCCAGCAGCTCACCGGGTACAGGGAGTAAGTCGGAGCAGTACTTC; CDR3 protein: CASSSPGTGSKSEQYF
D gene: -; clone size: once; J gene: TRBJ2-7; V gene: TRBV30; CDR3 length: 12; CDR3 DNA: TGTGCCTGGGGAAGACAGCTCTACGAGCAGTACTTC; CDR3 protein: CAWGRQLYEQYF
D gene: -; clone size: -; J gene: TRBJ2-1; V gene: TRBV19; CDR3 length: 15; CDR3 DNA: TGTGCCAGTCGTCCCTGGGGCCGGGCGGACAATGAGCAGTTCTTC; CDR3 protein: CASRPWGRADNEQFF
D gene: -; clone size: -; J gene: TRBJ1-2; V gene: TRBV11-2; CDR3 length: 15; CDR3 DNA: TGTGCCAGCAGCTTATCTGAGGGGGGTAACTATGGCTACACCTTC; CDR3 protein: CASSLSEGGNYGYTF
D gene: -; clone size: -; J gene: TRBJ2-2; V gene: TRBV10-3; CDR3 length: 14; CDR3 DNA: TGTGCCACCCAAGGGCAGGTTAACACCGGGGAGCTGTTTTTT; CDR3 protein: CATQGQVNTGELFF
D gene: -; clone size: -; J gene: TRBJ1-6; V gene: TRBV7-8; CDR3 length: 17; CDR3 DNA: TGTGCCAGCAGCCTAGAGGTGGTGGCAGCCCTTAATTCACCCCTCCACTTT; CDR3 protein: CASSLEVVAALNSPLHF